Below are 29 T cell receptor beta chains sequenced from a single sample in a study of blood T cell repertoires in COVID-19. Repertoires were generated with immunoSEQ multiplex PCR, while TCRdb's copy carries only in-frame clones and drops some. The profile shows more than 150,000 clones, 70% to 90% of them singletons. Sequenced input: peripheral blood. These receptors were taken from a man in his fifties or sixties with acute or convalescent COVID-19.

CDR3 sequence reads: CASSEGTWDYGYTF. The CDR3 bases are TGTGCCAGCAGTGAGGGCACTTGGGACTATGGCTACACCTTC. The chain carries TRBV2 and TRBJ1-2; D remains ambiguous. V was shortened by 3 bases and J by 3 bases, with 11 bases between the two germline ends. Looked up from germline, CDR1 is SNHLY and CDR2 is FYNNEI. This CDR3 has 14 residues.

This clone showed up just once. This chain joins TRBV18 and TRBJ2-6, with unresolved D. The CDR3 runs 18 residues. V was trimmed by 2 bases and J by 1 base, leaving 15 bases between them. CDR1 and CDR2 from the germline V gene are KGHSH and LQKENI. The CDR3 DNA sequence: TGTGCCAGCTCACCAAATTTAGTCGGTTATTCTGGGGCCAACGTCCTGACTTTC. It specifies CASSPNLVGYSGANVLTF.

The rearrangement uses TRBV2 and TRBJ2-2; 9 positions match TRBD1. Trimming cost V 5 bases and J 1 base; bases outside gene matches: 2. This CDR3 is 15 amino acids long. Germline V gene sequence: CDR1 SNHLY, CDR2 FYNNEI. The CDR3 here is CASSKTGGNTGELFF. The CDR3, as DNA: TGTGCCAGCAGTAAGACAGGGGGGAACACCGGGGAGCTGTTTTTT.

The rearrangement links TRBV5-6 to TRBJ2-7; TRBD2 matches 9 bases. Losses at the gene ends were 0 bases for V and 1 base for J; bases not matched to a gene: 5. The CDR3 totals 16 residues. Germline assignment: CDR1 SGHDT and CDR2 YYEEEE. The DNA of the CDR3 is TGTGCCAGCAGCTTGGTGAGCGGGGGGACTTCCTACGAGCAGTACTTC. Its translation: CASSLVSGGTSYEQYF.

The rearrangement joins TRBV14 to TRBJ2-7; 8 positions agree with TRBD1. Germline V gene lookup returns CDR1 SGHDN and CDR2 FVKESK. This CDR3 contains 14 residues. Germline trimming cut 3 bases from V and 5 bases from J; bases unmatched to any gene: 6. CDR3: CASSQMTGVNEQYF. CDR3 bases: TGTGCCAGCAGCCAGATGACAGGGGTCAACGAGCAGTACTTC. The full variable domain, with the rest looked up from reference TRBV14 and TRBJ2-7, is EAGVTQFPSHSVIEKGQTVTLRCDPISGHDNLYWYRRVMGKEIKFLLHFVKESKQDESGMPNNRFLAERTGGTYSTLKVQPAELEDSGVYFCASSQMTGVNEQYFGPGTRLTVT.

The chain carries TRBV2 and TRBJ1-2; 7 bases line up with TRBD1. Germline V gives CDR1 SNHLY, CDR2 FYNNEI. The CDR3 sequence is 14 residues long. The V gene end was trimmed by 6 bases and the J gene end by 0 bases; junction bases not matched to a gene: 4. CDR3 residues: CASRTGVPNYGYTF. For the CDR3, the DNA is TGTGCCAGCAGAACAGGGGTGCCTAACTATGGCTACACCTTC.

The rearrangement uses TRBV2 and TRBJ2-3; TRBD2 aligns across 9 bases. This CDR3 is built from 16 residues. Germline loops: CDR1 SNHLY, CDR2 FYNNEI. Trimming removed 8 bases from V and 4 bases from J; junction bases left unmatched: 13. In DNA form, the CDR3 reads TGTGCCAGCGAAGGCGGGGGGGCCGTCGGTTCAGATACGCAGTATTTT. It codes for CASEGGGAVGSDTQYF.

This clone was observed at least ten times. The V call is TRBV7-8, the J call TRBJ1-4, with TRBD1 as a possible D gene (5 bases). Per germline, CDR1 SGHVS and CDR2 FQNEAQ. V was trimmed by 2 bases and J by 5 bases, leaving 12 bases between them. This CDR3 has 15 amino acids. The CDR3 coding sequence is TGTGCCAGCAGCTTAAGGTTCAGGGCGAATGAAAAACTGTTTTTT. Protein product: CASSLRFRANEKLFF.

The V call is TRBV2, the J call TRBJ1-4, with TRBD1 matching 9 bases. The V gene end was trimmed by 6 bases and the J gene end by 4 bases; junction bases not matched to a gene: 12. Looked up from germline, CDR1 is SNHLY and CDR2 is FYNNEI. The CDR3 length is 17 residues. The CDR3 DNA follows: TGTGCCAGCAGCGTTATTTTGGACAGGGGTGGTAATGAAAAACTGTTTTTT. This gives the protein CASSVILDRGGNEKLFF.

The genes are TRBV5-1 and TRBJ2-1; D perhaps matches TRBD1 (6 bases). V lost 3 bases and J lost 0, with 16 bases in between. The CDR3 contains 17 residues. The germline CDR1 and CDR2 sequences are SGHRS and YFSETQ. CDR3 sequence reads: CASSSKGGTGSYNEQFF. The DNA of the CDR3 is TGCGCCAGCAGCTCGAAAGGGGGTACCGGCTCCTACAATGAGCAGTTCTTC.

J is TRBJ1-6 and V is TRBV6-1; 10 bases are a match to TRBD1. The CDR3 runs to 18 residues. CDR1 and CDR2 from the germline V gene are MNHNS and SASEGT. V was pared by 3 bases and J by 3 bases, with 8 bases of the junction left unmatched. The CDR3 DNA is TGTGCCAGCAGTGACCTCGGGACAGGGGTCAACTATAATTCACCCCTCCACTTT. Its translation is CASSDLGTGVNYNSPLHF.

The CDR3, as DNA: TGTGCCAGCAGTTCAGGACAGGGTAATCAGCCCCAGCATTTT. Translation: CASSSGQGNQPQHF. The chain couples TRBV28 to TRBJ1-5; 8 nucleotides line up with TRBD1. The CDR3 sequence is 14 residues long. Trimming removed 4 bases from V and 4 bases from J; junction bases left unmatched: 3. Germline CDR1 and CDR2: MDHEN and SYDVKM.

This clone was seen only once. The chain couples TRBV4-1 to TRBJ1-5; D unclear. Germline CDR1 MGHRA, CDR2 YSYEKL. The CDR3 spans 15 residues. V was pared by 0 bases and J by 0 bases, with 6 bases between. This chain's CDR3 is CASSQEQYSNQPQHF. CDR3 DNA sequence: TGCGCCAGCAGCCAAGAACAGTATAGCAATCAGCCCCAGCATTTT.

The CDR3 bases are TGTGCCAGCAGTCTACAGGGTCGGGGCACCGGGGAGCTGTTTTTT. Translating it yields CASSLQGRGTGELFF. This chain uses TRBV6-2 or TRBV6-3 with TRBJ2-2, with a weak D call TRBD1 (6 bases). Germline-derived CDR1 and CDR2 are MNHEY and SVGEGT. Trimming cost V 5 bases and J 4 bases, with 14 bases left between them. The CDR3 totals 15 residues.

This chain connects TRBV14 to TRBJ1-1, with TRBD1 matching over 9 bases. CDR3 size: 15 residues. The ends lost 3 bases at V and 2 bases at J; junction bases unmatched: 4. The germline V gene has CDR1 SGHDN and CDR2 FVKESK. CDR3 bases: TGTGCCAGCAGCCAGGGGACAGGGCTCAACACTGAAGCTTTCTTT. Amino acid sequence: CASSQGTGLNTEAFF. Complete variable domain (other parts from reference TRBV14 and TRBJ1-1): EAGVTQFPSHSVIEKGQTVTLRCDPISGHDNLYWYRRVMGKEIKFLLHFVKESKQDESGMPNNRFLAERTGGTYSTLKVQPAELEDSGVYFCASSQGTGLNTEAFFGQGTRLTVV.

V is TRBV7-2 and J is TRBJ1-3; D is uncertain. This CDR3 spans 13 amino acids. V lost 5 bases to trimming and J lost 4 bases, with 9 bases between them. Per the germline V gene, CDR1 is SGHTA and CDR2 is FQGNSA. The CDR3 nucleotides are TGTGCCAGCAGCCCTTTCGAGGGAAACACCATATATTTT. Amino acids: CASSPFEGNTIYF.

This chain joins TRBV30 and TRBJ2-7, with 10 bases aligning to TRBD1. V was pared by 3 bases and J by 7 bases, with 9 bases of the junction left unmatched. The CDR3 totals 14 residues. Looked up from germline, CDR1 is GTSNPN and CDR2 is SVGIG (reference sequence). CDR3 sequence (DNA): TGTGCCTGGAGCGCCGGGACAGGGGTTTGGGAGCAGTACTTC. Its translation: CAWSAGTGVWEQYF.

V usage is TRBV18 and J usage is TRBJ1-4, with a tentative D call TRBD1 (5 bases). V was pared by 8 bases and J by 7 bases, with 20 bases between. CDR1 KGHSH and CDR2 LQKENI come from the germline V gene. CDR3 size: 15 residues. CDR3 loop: CASRLTGAKGEKLFF. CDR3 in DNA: TGTGCCAGCCGACTTACAGGAGCAAAGGGTGAAAAACTGTTTTTT.

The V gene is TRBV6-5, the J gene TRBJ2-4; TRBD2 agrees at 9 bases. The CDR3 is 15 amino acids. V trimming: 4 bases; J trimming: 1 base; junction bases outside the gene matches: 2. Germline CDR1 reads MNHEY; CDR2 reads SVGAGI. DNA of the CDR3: TGTGCCAGCAGTTCCCTAGCGGGGGCCAAAAACATTCAGTACTTC. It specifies CASSSLAGAKNIQYF.

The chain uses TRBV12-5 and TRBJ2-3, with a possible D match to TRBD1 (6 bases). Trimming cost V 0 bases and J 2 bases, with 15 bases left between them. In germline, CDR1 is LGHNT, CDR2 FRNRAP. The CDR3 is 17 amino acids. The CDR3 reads CASGLVQGWGYTDTQYF. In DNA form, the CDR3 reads TGTGCTAGTGGTTTGGTACAGGGCTGGGGGTACACAGATACGCAGTATTTT.

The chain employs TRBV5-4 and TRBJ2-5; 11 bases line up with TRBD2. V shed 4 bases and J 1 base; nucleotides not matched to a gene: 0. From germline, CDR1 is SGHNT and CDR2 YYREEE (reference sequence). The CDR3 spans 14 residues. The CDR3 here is CASSLAGGQETQYF. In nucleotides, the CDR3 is TGTGCCAGCAGCCTAGCGGGGGGCCAAGAGACCCAGTACTTC.

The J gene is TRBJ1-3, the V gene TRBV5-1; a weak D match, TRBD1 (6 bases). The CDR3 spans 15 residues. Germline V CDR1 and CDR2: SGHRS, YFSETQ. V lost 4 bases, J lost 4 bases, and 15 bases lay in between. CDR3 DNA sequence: TGCGCCAGCAGCAAACAACAGGGCAGGGGAAACACCATATATTTT. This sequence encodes CASSKQQGRGNTIYF.

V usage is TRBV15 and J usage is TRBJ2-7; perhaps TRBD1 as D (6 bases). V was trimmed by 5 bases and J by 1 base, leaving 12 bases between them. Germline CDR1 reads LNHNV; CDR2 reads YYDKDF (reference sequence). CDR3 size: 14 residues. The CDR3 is CATSPGTFSYEQYF. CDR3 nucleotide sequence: TGTGCCACCAGCCCCGGGACATTTTCCTACGAGCAGTACTTC.

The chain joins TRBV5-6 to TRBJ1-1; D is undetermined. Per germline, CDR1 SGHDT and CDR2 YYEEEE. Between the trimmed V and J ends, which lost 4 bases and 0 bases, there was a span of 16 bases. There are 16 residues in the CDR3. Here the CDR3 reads CASSSNRIHMNTEAFF. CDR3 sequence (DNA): TGTGCCAGCAGCAGTAACAGAATACATATGAACACTGAAGCTTTCTTT.

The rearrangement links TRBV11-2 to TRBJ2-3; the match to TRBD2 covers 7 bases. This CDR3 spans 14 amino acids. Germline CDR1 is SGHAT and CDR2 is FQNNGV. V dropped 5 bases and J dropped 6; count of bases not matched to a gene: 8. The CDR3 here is CASSQWAGGDTQYF. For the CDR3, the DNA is TGTGCCAGCAGCCAGTGGGCCGGGGGGGATACGCAGTATTTT. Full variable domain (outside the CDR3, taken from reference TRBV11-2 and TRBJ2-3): EAGVAQSPRYKIIEKRQSVAFWCNPISGHATLYWYQQILGQGPKLLIQFQNNGVVDDSQLPKDRFSAERLKGVDSTLKIQPAKLEDSAVYLCASSQWAGGDTQYFGPGTRLTVL.

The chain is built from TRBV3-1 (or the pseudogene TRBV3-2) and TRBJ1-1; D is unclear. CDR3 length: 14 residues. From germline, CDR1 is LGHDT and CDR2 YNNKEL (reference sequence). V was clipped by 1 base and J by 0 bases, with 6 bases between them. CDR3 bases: TGTGCCAGCAGCCAAGTCTCCGTGAACACTGAAGCTTTCTTT. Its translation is CASSQVSVNTEAFF.

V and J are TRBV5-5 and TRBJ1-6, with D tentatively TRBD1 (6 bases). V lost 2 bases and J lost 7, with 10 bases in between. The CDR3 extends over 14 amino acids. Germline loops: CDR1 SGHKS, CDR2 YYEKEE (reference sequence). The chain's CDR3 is CASSFRQENSPLHF. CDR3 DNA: TGTGCCAGCAGCTTTAGACAGGAAAATTCACCCCTCCACTTT.

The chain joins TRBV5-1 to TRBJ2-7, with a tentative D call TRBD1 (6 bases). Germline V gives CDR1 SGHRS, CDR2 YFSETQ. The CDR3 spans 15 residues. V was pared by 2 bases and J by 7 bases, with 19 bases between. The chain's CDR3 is CASSFGTLGQIEQYF. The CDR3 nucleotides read TGCGCCAGCAGCTTTGGGACACTCGGTCAGATAGAGCAGTACTTC.

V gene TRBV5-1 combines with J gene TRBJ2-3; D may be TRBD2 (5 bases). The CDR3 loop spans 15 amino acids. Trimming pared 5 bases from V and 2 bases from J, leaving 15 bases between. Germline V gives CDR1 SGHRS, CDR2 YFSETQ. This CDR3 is CASRNQDYYTDTQYF. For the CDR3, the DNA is TGCGCCAGCAGGAATCAAGACTATTACACAGATACGCAGTATTTT.